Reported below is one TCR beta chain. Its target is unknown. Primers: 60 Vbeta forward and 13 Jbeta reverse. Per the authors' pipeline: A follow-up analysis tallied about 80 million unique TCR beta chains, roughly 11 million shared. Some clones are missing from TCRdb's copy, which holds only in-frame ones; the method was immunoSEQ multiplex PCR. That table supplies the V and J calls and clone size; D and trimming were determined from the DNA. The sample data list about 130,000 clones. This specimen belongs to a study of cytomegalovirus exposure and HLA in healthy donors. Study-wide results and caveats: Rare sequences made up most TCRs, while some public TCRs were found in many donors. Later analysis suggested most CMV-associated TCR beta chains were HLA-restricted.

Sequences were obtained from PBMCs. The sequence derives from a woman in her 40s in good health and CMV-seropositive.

The CDR3 coding sequence is TGTGCCAGCAGTTTAGCGGGAGGGGGCCAAGATACGCAGTATTTT. Amino acids: CASSLAGGGQDTQYF. This chain connects TRBV6-6 to TRBJ2-3, with 11 bases lining up with TRBD2. Germline lookup yields CDR1 MNHNY and CDR2 SVGAGI (reference sequence). The CDR3 contains 15 residues. The trim removed 4 bases at V and 5 bases at J, leaving 5 bases unmatched.